One sample yielded the 18 T cell receptor beta chains listed below, sequenced in a study of response to subunit inactivated influenza vaccine. Using its own MiXCR run on the RT-PCR reads, TCRdb lists one record per CDR3 protein. The data contain approximately 680,000 distinct CDR3 sequences, 15% to 19% of them singletons. The starting material was PBMCs from blood, obtained 11 to 12 days after vaccination. Every receptor here comes from a man over 45 who received an inactivated influenza vaccine.

This clonotype was observed many times. The V call is TRBV6-5, the J call TRBJ1-6; D possibly corresponds to TRBD1 (6 bases). The CDR3 totals 17 residues. Germline values: CDR1 MNHEY, CDR2 SVGAGI. V lost 0 bases, J lost 4 bases, and 13 bases lay in between. The CDR3 coding sequence is TGTGCCAGCAGTTACTCGATTTCCGGGACATATAATTCACCCCTCCACTTT. Translated, it gives CASSYSISGTYNSPLHF.

The gene calls are TRBV29-1 and TRBJ1-1; D not certain. Germline V CDR1 and CDR2: SQVTM, ANQGSEA. There are 13 residues in the CDR3. Trimming took 0 bases from V and 1 from J, leaving 6 bases between them. The CDR3 nucleotides read TGCAGCGTTGAAGATCTGGAGAACACTGAAGCTTTCTTT. As protein: CSVEDLENTEAFF. Full variable domain (rest looked up from reference TRBV29-1 and TRBJ1-1): SAVISQKPSRDICQRGTSLTIQCQVDSQVTMMFWYRQQPGQSLTLIATANQGSEATYESGFVIDKFPISRPNLTFSTLTVSNMSPEDSSIYLCSVEDLENTEAFFGQGTRLTVV.

This clonotype was observed a few times. The chain employs TRBV2 and TRBJ2-1, with TRBD2 identical over 8 bases. The V gene end was trimmed by 8 bases and the J gene end by 6 bases; junction bases not matched to a gene: 3. This CDR3 spans 12 amino acids. Germline V gene sequence: CDR1 SNHLY, CDR2 FYNNEI. The chain's CDR3 is CASGAGGNEQFF. In DNA, the CDR3 is TGTGCCAGCGGCGCGGGGGGCAATGAGCAGTTCTTC.

This clonotype showed up just a few times. V is TRBV18 and J is TRBJ1-2; no reliable D call. Germline CDR1 KGHSH, CDR2 LQKENI. Deletions cut 2 bases from V and 5 bases from J, with 12 bases between. The CDR3 runs to 14 residues. CDR3 nucleotides: TGTGCCAGCTCACCAATGGGCCGTTATTATGGCTACACCTTC. This translates into CASSPMGRYYGYTF. The complete variable domain, with remaining parts taken from reference TRBV18 and TRBJ1-2, reads NAGVMQNPRHLVRRRGQEARLRCSPMKGHSHVYWYRQLPEEGLKFMVYLQKENIIDESGMPKERFSAEFPKEGPSILRIQQVVRGDSAAYFCASSPMGRYYGYTFGSGTRLTVV.

The genes are TRBV7-2 and TRBJ2-7; D is perhaps TRBD2 (6 bases). The germline V and J ends were trimmed by 1 base and 7 bases, with 17 bases remaining between them. CDR3 length: 15 amino acids. Germline V CDR1 and CDR2: SGHTA, FQGNSA. CDR3 sequence: CASSLDPSGSGEQYF. The CDR3 DNA follows: TGTGCCAGCAGCTTAGACCCCAGCGGTAGCGGAGAGCAGTACTTC.

The J gene is TRBJ2-1, the V gene TRBV7-2; TRBD2 is a possible D gene (6 bases). Trimming pared 3 bases from V and 2 bases from J, leaving 14 bases between. Per the germline V gene, CDR1 is SGHTA and CDR2 is FQGNSA. The CDR3 loop spans 16 amino acids. This CDR3 is CASSLVSGRTYNEQFF. The CDR3 DNA is TGTGCCAGCAGCTTGGTTAGCGGTCGAACCTACAATGAGCAGTTCTTC.

J is TRBJ1-4 and V is TRBV6-7, with 11 bases matching TRBD1. TRBV6-7 is reported as an ORF; its role is uncertain. The length of the CDR3 is 16 residues. J was trimmed by 7 bases and V by 9 bases; bases with no gene match: 13. CDR3 nucleotide sequence: TGTGCCAGTCCCCCGCCGGGGACAGGGGGACGTGAAAAACTGTTTTTT. It codes for CASPPPGTGGREKLFF.

V gene TRBV3-1 combines with J gene TRBJ2-2, with 8 bases fitting TRBD1. Germline V gives CDR1 LGHDT, CDR2 YNNKEL (reference sequence). The CDR3 contains 16 residues. V lost 5 bases, J lost 4 bases, and 9 bases stayed unmatched. This CDR3 is CASSMDRVTFTGELFF. CDR3 DNA sequence: TGTGCCAGCAGCATGGACAGGGTAACGTTCACCGGGGAGCTGTTTTTT.

V gene TRBV30 combines with J gene TRBJ1-5, with D perhaps matching TRBD1 (5 bases). V was cut by 2 bases and J by 2 bases, with 10 bases left in between. The CDR3 consists of 14 residues. Looked up from germline, CDR1 is GTSNPN and CDR2 is SVGIG (reference sequence). For the CDR3, the DNA is TGTGCCTGGAGTTTCAGGGACGGCAATCAGCCCCAGCATTTT. Translated: CAWSFRDGNQPQHF.

CDR3 nucleotide sequence: TGTGCCAGCAGCTCAATGGGGGGGGGCTCTGGGGCCAACGTCCTGACTTTC. Its protein is CASSSMGGGSGANVLTF. The chain carries TRBV9 and TRBJ2-6; 7 positions match TRBD2. Germline assignment: CDR1 SGDLS and CDR2 YYNGEE. After removal of 4 bases from V and 0 bases from J, the junction contained 7 bases not matched to a gene. This CDR3 region has 17 residues.

This chain uses TRBV18 with TRBJ2-5; D not resolved. The CDR3 extends over 15 amino acids. The V gene lost 1 base and the J gene lost 0 bases, with 9 bases spanning the gap. CDR1 and CDR2 from the germline V gene are KGHSH and LQKENI. For the CDR3, the DNA is TGTGCCAGCTCACCACTCCGGACGGACCAAGAGACCCAGTACTTC. Encoded protein: CASSPLRTDQETQYF.

The chain uses TRBV5-1 and TRBJ2-4; perhaps TRBD1 as D (6 bases). V was clipped by 0 bases and J by 0 bases, with 16 bases between them. The CDR3 spans 18 residues. Germline CDR1 SGHRS, CDR2 YFSETQ. The CDR3 reads CASSLAPDSRQAKNIQYF. The DNA of the CDR3 is TGCGCCAGCAGCTTGGCCCCGGACAGCAGACAAGCCAAAAACATTCAGTACTTC. Full variable domain (rest looked up from reference TRBV5-1 and TRBJ2-4): KAGVTQTPRYLIKTRGQQVTLSCSPISGHRSVSWYQQTPGQGLQFLFEYFSETQRNKGNFPGRFSGRQFSNSRSEMNVSTLELGDSALYLCASSLAPDSRQAKNIQYFGAGTRLSVL.

This clonotype came up many times. The chain combines TRBV7-2 with TRBJ2-7, with D unclear. Trimming shortened V by 4 bases and J by 0 bases, and 10 bases separated the two germline ends. There are 14 residues in the CDR3. The V gene's germline CDR1 is SGHTA and CDR2 FQGNSA. The CDR3 region is CASSSSLVSYEQYF. CDR3 nucleotide sequence: TGTGCCAGCAGCTCCAGCTTGGTCTCCTACGAGCAGTACTTC.

The V call is TRBV7-3, the J call TRBJ2-1; a weak D match, TRBD2 (5 bases). Trimming took 5 bases from V and 5 from J, leaving 19 bases between them. Germline V gene data show CDR1 as SGHTA and CDR2 as FQGTGA. This CDR3 has 16 amino acids. CDR3 in amino acids: CASSRGLRRVNNEQFF. For the CDR3, the DNA is TGTGCCAGCAGCAGAGGTCTAAGGCGGGTCAACAATGAGCAGTTCTTC.

This clonotype was detected a few times. This chain uses TRBV6-1 with TRBJ1-1; no definite D call. CDR1 is MNHNS, CDR2 SASEGT, per germline. The CDR3 has 14 amino acids. Trimming cost V 5 bases and J 3 bases, with 13 bases left between them. The CDR3 here is CASSLIYGHTEAFF. The CDR3 nucleotides are TGTGCCAGCAGTCTCATTTACGGGCACACTGAAGCTTTCTTT.

This clonotype was observed a few times. The CDR3: CASSLWKNRGWGNQPQHF. The CDR3 bases are TGTGCCAGCAGCTTGTGGAAAAACCGGGGTTGGGGCAATCAGCCCCAGCATTTT. The V gene is TRBV5-6, the J gene TRBJ1-5; D is undetermined. The CDR3 is 18 residues long. Trimming stripped 1 base from V and 2 bases from J, with 19 bases between. Germline assignment: CDR1 SGHDT and CDR2 YYEEEE. Complete variable domain (other parts from reference TRBV5-6 and TRBJ1-5): DAGVTQSPTHLIKTRGQQVTLRCSPKSGHDTVSWYQQALGQGPQFIFQYYEEEERQRGNFPDRFSGHQFPNYSSELNVNALLLGDSALYLCASSLWKNRGWGNQPQHFGDGTRLSIL.

This clonotype was detected only a few times. This chain joins TRBV7-9 and TRBJ2-1, with 12 bases identical to TRBD2. V shed 1 base, J shed 10 bases, and the junction held 5 bases outside the gene matches. This CDR3 region has 15 residues. Germline CDR1 is SEHNR and CDR2 is FQNEAQ (reference sequence). The CDR3 region is CASSLVSSGGAEQFF. As DNA, the CDR3 is TGTGCCAGCAGCTTAGTTTCTAGCGGGGGGGCGGAGCAGTTCTTC. Using reference TRBV7-9 and TRBJ2-1 for the parts outside the CDR3, the full variable domain is DTGVSQNPRHKITKRGQNVTFRCDPISEHNRLYWYRQTLGQGPEFLTYFQNEAQLEKSRLLSDRFSAERPKGSFSTLEIQRTEQGDSAMYLCASSLVSSGGAEQFFGPGTRLTVL.

This clonotype was found a few times. The CDR3 here is CSGCPQGTTPYEQYF. The CDR3 DNA reads TGCAGTGGCTGCCCCCAGGGAACTACCCCCTACGAGCAGTACTTC. V gene TRBV20-1 combines with J gene TRBJ2-7, with a possible D match to TRBD1 (5 bases). Germline CDR1 is DFQATT and CDR2 is SNEGSKA (reference sequence). The CDR3 is made up of 15 amino acids. Trimming removed 7 bases at V and 2 bases at J, with 21 bases between.